This T cell receptor (beta chain) was captured by sequencing in a study of blood T cell repertoires in COVID-19. Original processing methods: Reference gene primer amplification yielded estimated nucleated cell counts. Profiled with immunoSEQ multiplex PCR; TCRdb holds only in-frame clones, not every one. D and trimming were read from the DNA, whereas the V and J calls and clone size are those reported in that table. The sample holds 150,000 to 200,000 clones; 85% to 90% are singletons and the top ten take approximately 7%. Germline V gene lookup returns CDR1 SGHKS and CDR2 YYEKEE (reference sequence). The CDR3 extends over 15 amino acids. Trimming shortened V by 2 bases and J by 0 bases, and 11 bases separated the two germline ends. Participants were aged roughly 18 to 89 years, lived in 24 US areas, and enrolled virtually. Cohort placement rested on clinical history that participants reported themselves. Recovered status applied to Cohort 3 donors who had two consecutive negative PCRs. It also applied to those with clearance or with symptom resolution.

The chain is built from TRBV5-5 and TRBJ1-2; D is possibly TRBD1 (5 bases). This clonotype originated in a woman aged 45-60 years who had recovered from COVID-19. Sequenced: PBMCs or T cells enriched from blood (not recorded which). The CDR3 region is CASSLVGRANYGYTF. CDR3 bases: TGTGCCAGCAGCTTAGTCGGCAGGGCTAACTATGGCTACACCTTC.